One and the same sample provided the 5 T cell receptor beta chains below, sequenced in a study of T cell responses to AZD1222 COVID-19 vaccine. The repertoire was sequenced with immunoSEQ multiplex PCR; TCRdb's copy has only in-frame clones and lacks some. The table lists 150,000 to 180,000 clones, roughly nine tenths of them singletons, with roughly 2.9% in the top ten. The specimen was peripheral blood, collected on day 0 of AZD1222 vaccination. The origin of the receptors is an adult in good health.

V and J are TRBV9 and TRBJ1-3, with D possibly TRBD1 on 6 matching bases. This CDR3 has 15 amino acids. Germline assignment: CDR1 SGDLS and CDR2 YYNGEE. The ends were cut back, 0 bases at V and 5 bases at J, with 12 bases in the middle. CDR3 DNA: TGTGCCAGCAGCGTAGAGACAGGTAGTAGAAACACCATATATTTT. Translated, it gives CASSVETGSRNTIYF.

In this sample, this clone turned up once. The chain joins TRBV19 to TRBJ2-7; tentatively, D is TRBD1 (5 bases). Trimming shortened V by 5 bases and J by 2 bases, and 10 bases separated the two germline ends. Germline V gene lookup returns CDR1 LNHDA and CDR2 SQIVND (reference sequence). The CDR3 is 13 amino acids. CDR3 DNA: TGTGCCAGTAGTCCCGACAGACCCTACGAGCAGTACTTC. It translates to CASSPDRPYEQYF.

DNA of the CDR3: TGTGCCAGCAGCTTGGCCGGGACAGGGGACTATGGCTACACCTTC. Its translation is CASSLAGTGDYGYTF. The chain uses TRBV5-6 and TRBJ1-2, with TRBD1 matching 10 bases. The CDR3 covers 15 residues. Germline V gene lookup returns CDR1 SGHDT and CDR2 YYEEEE. The junction had 2 bases not matched to a gene; V was cut back by 0 bases and J by 3 bases.

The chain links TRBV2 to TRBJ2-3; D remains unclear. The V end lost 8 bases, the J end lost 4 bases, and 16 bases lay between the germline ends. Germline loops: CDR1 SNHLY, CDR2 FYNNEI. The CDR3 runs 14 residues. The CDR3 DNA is TGTGCCAGCGGGGTTGGGTCACAAGCAGATACGCAGTATTTT. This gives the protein CASGVGSQADTQYF.

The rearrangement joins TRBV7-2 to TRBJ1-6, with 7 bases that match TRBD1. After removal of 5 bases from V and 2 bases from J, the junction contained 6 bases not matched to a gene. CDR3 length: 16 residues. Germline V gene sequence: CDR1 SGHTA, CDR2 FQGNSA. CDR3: CASSLKGAAYNSPLHF. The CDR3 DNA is TGTGCCAGCAGCCTCAAGGGGGCGGCCTATAATTCACCCCTCCACTTT. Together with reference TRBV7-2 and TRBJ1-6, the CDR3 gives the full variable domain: GAGVSQSPSNKVTEKGKDVELRCDPISGHTALYWYRQSLGQGLEFLIYFQGNSAPDKSGLPSDRFSAERTGGSVSTLTIQRTQQEDSAVYLCASSLKGAAYNSPLHFGNGTRLTVT.